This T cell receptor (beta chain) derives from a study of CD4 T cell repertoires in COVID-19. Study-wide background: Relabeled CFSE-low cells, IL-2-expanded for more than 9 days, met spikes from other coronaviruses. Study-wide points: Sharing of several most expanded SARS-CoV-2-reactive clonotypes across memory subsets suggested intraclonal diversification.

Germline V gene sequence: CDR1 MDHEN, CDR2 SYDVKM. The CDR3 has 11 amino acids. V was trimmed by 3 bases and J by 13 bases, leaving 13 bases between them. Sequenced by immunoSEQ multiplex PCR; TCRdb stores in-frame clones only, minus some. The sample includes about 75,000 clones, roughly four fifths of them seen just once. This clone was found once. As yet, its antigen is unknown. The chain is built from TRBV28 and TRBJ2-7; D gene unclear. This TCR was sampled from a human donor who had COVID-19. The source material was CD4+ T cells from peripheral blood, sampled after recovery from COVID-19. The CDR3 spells CASSFGPDCYF. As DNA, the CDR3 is TGTGCCAGCAGTTTTGGCCCCGATTGTTACTTC.